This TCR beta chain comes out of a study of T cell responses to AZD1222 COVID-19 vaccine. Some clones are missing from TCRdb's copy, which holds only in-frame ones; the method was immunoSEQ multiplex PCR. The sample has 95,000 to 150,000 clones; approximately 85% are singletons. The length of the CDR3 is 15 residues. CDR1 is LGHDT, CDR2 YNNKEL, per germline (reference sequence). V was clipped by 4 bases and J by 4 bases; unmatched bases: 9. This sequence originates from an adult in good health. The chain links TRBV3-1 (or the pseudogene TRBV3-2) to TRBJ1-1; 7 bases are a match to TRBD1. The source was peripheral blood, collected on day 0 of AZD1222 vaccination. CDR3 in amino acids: CASSPRQGGGTEAFF. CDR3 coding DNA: TGTGCCAGCAGCCCCAGACAGGGAGGGGGCACTGAAGCTTTCTTT.